The rows below give T cell receptor beta chains drawn from one sample of a study of cytotoxic CD8 clonotypes in ibrutinib-treated CLL. Sequencing used immunoSEQ multiplex PCR; TCRdb keeps in-frame clones, though not all of them. The table lists under 200,000 clones, less than 85% of them singletons. Sequenced here: PBMCs, sampled after 24 months of ibrutinib treatment. The receptor source for this set is a human donor with chronic lymphocytic leukemia. Both conserved end residues are part of each CDR3. The order of the fields is V gene, D gene, clone size, J gene, CDR3 protein, CDR3 DNA. D genes are given only for firm matches. Rows give clone size only sometimes, using once, few, many, or a class for an expanded clone.

v_call: TRBV9; d_call: TRBD1; clone_size: -; j_call: TRBJ1-1; cdr3_aa: CASSVRGTGEAFF; cdr3_nt: TGTGCCAGCAGCGTAAGAGGGACAGGTGAAGCTTTCTTT
v_call: TRBV30; d_call: -; clone_size: -; j_call: TRBJ1-1; cdr3_aa: CAWDRNTEAFF; cdr3_nt: TGTGCCTGGGACAGGAACACTGAAGCTTTCTTT
v_call: TRBV10-1; d_call: TRBD1; clone_size: -; j_call: TRBJ2-7; cdr3_aa: CASRFTTGTGSYEQYF; cdr3_nt: TGCGCCAGCAGATTCACAACAGGGACAGGCTCCTACGAGCAGTACTTC
v_call: TRBV7-9; d_call: -; clone_size: once; j_call: TRBJ2-3; cdr3_aa: CASSFTQGADTQYF; cdr3_nt: TGTGCCAGCAGCTTTACGCAGGGCGCAGATACGCAGTATTTT
v_call: TRBV30; d_call: -; clone_size: -; j_call: TRBJ1-5; cdr3_aa: CAWSPPGSGVRQPQHF; cdr3_nt: TGTGCCTGGAGCCCCCCTGGATCCGGGGTTCGTCAGCCCCAGCATTTT
v_call: TRBV30; d_call: -; clone_size: once; j_call: TRBJ2-3; cdr3_aa: CAWSVSPDTQYF; cdr3_nt: TGTGCCTGGAGTGTAAGCCCAGATACGCAGTATTTT
v_call: TRBV5-1; d_call: TRBD1; clone_size: -; j_call: TRBJ2-7; cdr3_aa: CASSPSPGQGTYEQYF; cdr3_nt: TGCGCCAGCAGCCCTTCCCCGGGACAGGGAACTTACGAGCAGTACTTC
v_call: TRBV6-4; d_call: -; clone_size: -; j_call: TRBJ2-2; cdr3_aa: CASPPPRGRQRTGELFF; cdr3_nt: TGTGCCAGCCCTCCTCCCCGGGGCAGGCAGCGAACCGGGGAGCTGTTTTTT
v_call: TRBV7-8; d_call: -; clone_size: -; j_call: TRBJ1-1; cdr3_aa: CASSVNRDEAFF; cdr3_nt: TGTGCCAGCAGCGTAAACCGGGACGAAGCTTTCTTT
v_call: TRBV9; d_call: -; clone_size: -; j_call: TRBJ2-7; cdr3_aa: CASSPPEWGGDTYEQYF; cdr3_nt: TGTGCCAGCAGCCCCCCGGAGTGGGGCGGGGATACCTACGAGCAGTACTTC
v_call: TRBV7-8; d_call: TRBD1; clone_size: once; j_call: TRBJ1-5; cdr3_aa: CASSLRGGFNQPQHF; cdr3_nt: TGTGCCAGCAGCCTCAGGGGGGGTTTCAATCAGCCCCAGCATTTT
v_call: TRBV9; d_call: TRBD2; clone_size: -; j_call: TRBJ2-7; cdr3_aa: CASSGGSSGSYEQYF; cdr3_nt: TGTGCCAGCAGCGGGGGGTCTAGCGGATCCTACGAGCAGTACTTC
v_call: TRBV4-1; d_call: TRBD2; clone_size: -; j_call: TRBJ2-3; cdr3_aa: CASSSGLVTDTQYF; cdr3_nt: TGCGCCAGCAGCTCCGGACTAGTCACAGATACGCAGTATTTT
v_call: TRBV5-6; d_call: -; clone_size: once; j_call: TRBJ1-2; cdr3_aa: CASSLRGVPVLNYGYTF; cdr3_nt: TGTGCCAGCAGCTTAAGAGGTGTACCGGTCCTGAACTATGGCTACACCTTC
v_call: TRBV18; d_call: -; clone_size: -; j_call: TRBJ1-5; cdr3_aa: CASTITASNQPQHF; cdr3_nt: TGTGCCAGCACGATAACAGCTAGCAATCAGCCCCAGCATTTT
v_call: TRBV4-1; d_call: TRBD2; clone_size: -; j_call: TRBJ2-3; cdr3_aa: CASSQATSGGLYTQYF; cdr3_nt: TGCGCCAGCAGCCAGGCCACTAGCGGGGGTCTGTATACGCAGTATTTT
v_call: TRBV29-1; d_call: -; clone_size: -; j_call: TRBJ1-1; cdr3_aa: CSDAGRMNTEAFF; cdr3_nt: TGCAGCGACGCAGGGCGAATGAACACTGAAGCTTTCTTT
v_call: TRBV5-7; d_call: TRBD2; clone_size: few; j_call: TRBJ2-7; cdr3_aa: CASTHPRGRAWQYF; cdr3_nt: TGTGCCAGCACCCATCCTCGCGGGAGGGCCTGGCAGTACTTC
v_call: TRBV30; d_call: -; clone_size: -; j_call: TRBJ1-4; cdr3_aa: CACDKGGVKLFF; cdr3_nt: TGTGCCTGCGACAAGGGAGGTGTAAAACTGTTTTTT
v_call: TRBV19; d_call: TRBD1; clone_size: -; j_call: TRBJ1-2; cdr3_aa: CAGGQGLYGYTF; cdr3_nt: TGTGCCGGGGGACAGGGCCTCTATGGCTACACCTTC
v_call: TRBV6-5; d_call: -; clone_size: -; j_call: TRBJ2-7; cdr3_aa: CASSYDGTSYEQYF; cdr3_nt: TGTGCCAGCAGTTACGACGGAACCTCCTACGAGCAGTACTTC
v_call: TRBV7-9; d_call: -; clone_size: -; j_call: TRBJ1-2; cdr3_aa: CASSLDGSNYGYTF; cdr3_nt: TGTGCCAGCAGCTTGGACGGTTCTAACTATGGCTACACCTTC
v_call: TRBV6-6; d_call: -; clone_size: -; j_call: TRBJ2-3; cdr3_aa: CASSYRADRTDTQYF; cdr3_nt: TGTGCCAGCAGTTATAGGGCGGACCGCACAGATACGCAGTATTTT
v_call: TRBV7-2; d_call: TRBD2; clone_size: -; j_call: TRBJ2-1; cdr3_aa: CASSPRLAGEQDEQFF; cdr3_nt: TGTGCCAGCAGCCCCCGGCTAGCGGGAGAACAGGATGAGCAGTTCTTC
v_call: TRBV6-6; d_call: TRBD1; clone_size: -; j_call: TRBJ2-7; cdr3_aa: CASSYSGGESYEQYF; cdr3_nt: TGTGCCAGCAGTTACTCAGGGGGCGAGTCCTACGAGCAGTACTTC
v_call: TRBV19; d_call: TRBD2; clone_size: -; j_call: TRBJ2-1; cdr3_aa: CASSMLAGLSYNEQFF; cdr3_nt: TGTGCCAGTAGTATGCTAGCGGGCCTCTCCTACAATGAGCAGTTCTTC
v_call: TRBV7-8; d_call: TRBD2; clone_size: -; j_call: TRBJ2-1; cdr3_aa: CASSPSGGKNEQFF; cdr3_nt: TGTGCCAGCAGTCCTAGCGGGGGGAAAAATGAGCAGTTCTTC
v_call: TRBV10-2; d_call: -; clone_size: -; j_call: TRBJ1-3; cdr3_aa: CASSEFWSGNTIYF; cdr3_nt: TGCGCCAGCAGTGAGTTCTGGTCTGGAAACACCATATATTTT
v_call: TRBV9; d_call: -; clone_size: once; j_call: TRBJ2-1; cdr3_aa: CASSVAGGTYNEQFF; cdr3_nt: TGTGCCAGCAGCGTAGCCGGGGGTACCTACAATGAGCAGTTCTTC
v_call: TRBV7-6; d_call: TRBD2; clone_size: -; j_call: TRBJ2-4; cdr3_aa: CASSLAPTSGSGKNIQYF; cdr3_nt: TGTGCCAGCAGCTTAGCACCTACTAGCGGGAGTGGCAAAAACATTCAGTACTTC
v_call: TRBV29-1; d_call: -; clone_size: -; j_call: TRBJ2-1; cdr3_aa: CSVVRRQGAPYNEQFF; cdr3_nt: TGCAGCGTTGTTAGGCGGCAAGGGGCCCCCTACAATGAGCAGTTCTTC
v_call: TRBV6-6; d_call: -; clone_size: -; j_call: TRBJ1-4; cdr3_aa: CASSYGQGSTNEKLFF; cdr3_nt: TGTGCCAGCAGTTACGGCCAGGGCTCAACTAATGAAAAACTGTTTTTT
v_call: TRBV28; d_call: -; clone_size: -; j_call: TRBJ2-7; cdr3_aa: CASLPRATYEQYF; cdr3_nt: TGTGCCAGCCTCCCCAGGGCTACCTACGAGCAGTACTTC
v_call: TRBV4-3; d_call: -; clone_size: many; j_call: TRBJ2-7; cdr3_aa: CASSQAGAGSSYEQYF; cdr3_nt: TGCGCCAGCAGCCAAGCAGGTGCGGGATCGTCCTACGAGCAGTACTTC
v_call: TRBV2; d_call: -; clone_size: -; j_call: TRBJ2-7; cdr3_aa: CASTGRTYEQYF; cdr3_nt: TGTGCCAGCACGGGCCGAACCTACGAGCAGTACTTC
v_call: TRBV5-1; d_call: -; clone_size: few; j_call: TRBJ2-7; cdr3_aa: CASSLGHVPGYYEQYF; cdr3_nt: TGCGCCAGCAGCTTGGGACACGTGCCCGGGTACTACGAGCAGTACTTC